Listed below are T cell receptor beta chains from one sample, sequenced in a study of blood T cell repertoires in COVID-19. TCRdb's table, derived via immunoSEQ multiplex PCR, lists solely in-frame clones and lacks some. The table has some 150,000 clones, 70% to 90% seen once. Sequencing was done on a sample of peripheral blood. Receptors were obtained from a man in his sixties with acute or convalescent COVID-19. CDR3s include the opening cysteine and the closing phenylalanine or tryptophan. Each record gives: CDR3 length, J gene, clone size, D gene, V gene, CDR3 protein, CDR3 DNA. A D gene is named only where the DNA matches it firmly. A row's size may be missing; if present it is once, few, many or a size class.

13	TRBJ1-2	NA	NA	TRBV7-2	CASSFPVQAGYTF	TGTGCCAGCAGCTTCCCGGTTCAGGCTGGCTACACCTTC
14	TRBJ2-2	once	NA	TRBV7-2	CASSPAGYNGELFF	TGTGCCAGCAGCCCGGCGGGGTATAACGGGGAGCTGTTTTTT
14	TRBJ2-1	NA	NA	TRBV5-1	CASSLDSTNNEQFF	TGCGCCAGCAGCTTGGATTCGACAAATAATGAGCAGTTCTTC
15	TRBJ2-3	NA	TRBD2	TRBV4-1	CASSHLGLGTDTQYF	TGCGCCAGCAGCCATTTGGGACTAGGCACAGATACGCAGTATTTT
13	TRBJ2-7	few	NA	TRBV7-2	CASSLGAGSEQYF	TGTGCCAGCAGCTTAGGTGCCGGTAGCGAGCAGTACTTC
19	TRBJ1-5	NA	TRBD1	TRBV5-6	CASSLSRTGGGNSNQPQHF	TGTGCCAGCAGCTTATCTAGGACAGGGGGCGGGAATAGCAATCAGCCCCAGCATTTT
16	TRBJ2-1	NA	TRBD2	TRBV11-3	CASSASGTSGVNEQFF	TGTGCCAGCAGCGCCTCCGGGACTAGCGGGGTCAATGAGCAGTTCTTC
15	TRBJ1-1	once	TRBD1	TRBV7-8	CASSWSLRTGDEAFF	TGTGCCAGCAGCTGGAGCCTTCGGACAGGGGATGAAGCTTTCTTT
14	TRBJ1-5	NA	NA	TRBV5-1	CASSLDRGNQPQHF	TGCGCCAGCAGCTTGGACCGGGGCAATCAGCCCCAGCATTTT
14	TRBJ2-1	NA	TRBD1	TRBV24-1	CATSDTRTGNEQFF	TGTGCCACCAGTGATACAAGGACAGGTAATGAGCAGTTCTTC
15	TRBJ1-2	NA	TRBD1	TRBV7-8	CASSLDNRGNYGYTF	TGTGCCAGCAGCTTAGATAACAGGGGAAACTATGGCTACACCTTC
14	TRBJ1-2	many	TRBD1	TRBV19	CASSTPGQNYGYTF	TGTGCCAGTAGTACCCCGGGACAGAACTATGGCTACACCTTC
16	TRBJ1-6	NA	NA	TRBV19	CASSITRQGRNSPLHF	TGTGCCAGTAGTATTACGAGGCAGGGGAGAAATTCACCCCTCCACTTT
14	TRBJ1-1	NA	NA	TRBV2	CASSDSRANTEAFF	TGTGCCAGCAGTGATTCGAGGGCGAACACTGAAGCTTTCTTT
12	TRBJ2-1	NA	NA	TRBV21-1	CASSKKYRSQFF	TGTGCCAGCAGCAAAAAATATCGGTCGCAGTTCTTC
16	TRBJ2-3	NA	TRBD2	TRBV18	CASTLLAGVSTDTQYF	TGTGCCAGTACACTACTAGCGGGGGTAAGCACAGATACGCAGTATTTT
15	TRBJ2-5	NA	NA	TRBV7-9	CASSPPRDSRGTQYF	TGTGCCAGCAGCCCACCCCGGGACTCCCGAGGGACCCAGTACTTC
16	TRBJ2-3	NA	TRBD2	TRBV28	CASSSPGGTSTDTQYF	TGTGCCAGCAGTTCCCCCGGGGGGACTAGCACAGATACGCAGTATTTT
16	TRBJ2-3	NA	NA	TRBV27	CAAGLIGGVNADTQYF	TGTGCCGCGGGTCTAATCGGCGGGGTTAATGCCGATACGCAGTATTTT
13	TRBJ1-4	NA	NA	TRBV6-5	CASSRGGREKLFF	TGTGCCAGCTCCCGGGGGGGGAGAGAAAAACTGTTTTTT
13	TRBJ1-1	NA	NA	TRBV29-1	CSVGGLRNTEAFF	TGCAGCGTTGGGGGCTTGAGGAACACTGAAGCTTTCTTT
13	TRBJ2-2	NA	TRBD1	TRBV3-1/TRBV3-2	CASNQGVTGELFF	TGTGCCAGCAATCAGGGGGTAACCGGGGAGCTGTTTTTT
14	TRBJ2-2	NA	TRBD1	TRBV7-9	CASRWTGKTGELFF	TGTGCCAGCAGATGGACAGGGAAAACCGGGGAGCTGTTTTTT
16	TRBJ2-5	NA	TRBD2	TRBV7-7	CASSSGGGAGQETQYF	TGTGCCAGCAGCTCAGGCGGGGGGGCGGGCCAAGAGACCCAGTACTTC
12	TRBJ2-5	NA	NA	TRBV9	CASSVIDETQYF	TGTGCCAGCAGCGTGATAGATGAGACCCAGTACTTC
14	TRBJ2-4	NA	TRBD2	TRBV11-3	CASSTGGAKNIQYF	TGTGCCAGCAGCACGGGAGGCGCCAAAAACATTCAGTACTTC
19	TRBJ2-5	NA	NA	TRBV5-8	CASSLLGANQNLVRETQYF	TGTGCCAGCAGCTTGTTGGGAGCGAACCAAAACTTGGTACGGGAGACCCAGTACTTC
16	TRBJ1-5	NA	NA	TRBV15	CATSRDLLGQRKPQHF	TGTGCCACCAGCAGAGATCTCCTGGGACAAAGAAAGCCCCAGCATTTT